Listed below are T cell receptor beta chains from one sample, sequenced in a study of T-cell memory formation after mild COVID-19. TCRdb redid the calling of the 5' RACE reads with MiXCR, one entry per CDR3 protein. This sample carries 430,000 or so distinct CDR3 sequences, about 23% of them seen once, and the ten largest clones take about 12%. Sequenced material: PBMCs or a T cell subset sorted from them (not recorded which). Receptor source: an adult woman who had mild COVID-19 (a few samples of this study predate the infection). Cell type and time point are not known. Both conserved end residues are part of each CDR3. The D gene is left open where the match is weak. Some rows mark clone size as missing; the rest say once, few, many or name a class of expanded clone.

J gene,V gene,clone size,D gene,CDR3 DNA,CDR3 protein
TRBJ2-7,TRBV30,-,-,TGTGCCTGGAGTACCCGCCAGGGGCGTCGGCCCTACGAGCAGTACTTC,CAWSTRQGRRPYEQYF
TRBJ2-7,TRBV7-6,-,TRBD1,TGTGCCAGCAGCTCTTCCGGGACAGGGCCTCGCGAGCAGTACTTC,CASSSSGTGPREQYF
TRBJ2-7,TRBV9,few,-,TGTGCCAGCAGCGTAGAAGGCAGCTCCTACGAGCAGTACTTC,CASSVEGSSYEQYF
TRBJ2-1,TRBV12-3/TRBV12-4,-,TRBD2,TGTGCCAGCAGCACCGGACTAGCGGGCCTCTACAATGAGCAGTTCTTC,CASSTGLAGLYNEQFF
TRBJ2-1,TRBV12-3/TRBV12-4,few,-,TGTGCCAGCAGCCCAGGATGGGTAGCGACAAGCTCCTACAATGAGCAGTTCTTC,CASSPGWVATSSYNEQFF
TRBJ1-1,TRBV4-3,few,-,TGCGCCAGCAGCCAAGATCTGGGACGGGGCACTGAAGCTTTCTTT,CASSQDLGRGTEAFF
TRBJ1-6,TRBV5-1,-,-,TGCGCCAGCAGCTCAGATACCCTCGCGGCACCCCTCCACTTT,CASSSDTLAAPLHF
TRBJ1-5,TRBV6-5,-,-,TGTGCCAGCAGTTACTCAGGGGGAGGTCAGCCCCAGCATTTT,CASSYSGGGQPQHF
TRBJ1-2,TRBV6-1,-,-,TGTGCCAGCAGTGAGGCTGTGCGCTATGGCTACACCTTC,CASSEAVRYGYTF
TRBJ2-1,TRBV6-5,-,-,TGTGCCAGCAGTTTTGGAGATGCCAGGGCCTCCTACAATGAGCAGTTCTTC,CASSFGDARASYNEQFF
TRBJ1-2,TRBV6-6,-,-,TGTGCCACCCTAAACCGCTATGGCTACACCTTC,CATLNRYGYTF
TRBJ2-1,TRBV12-3/TRBV12-4,few,-,TGTGCCAGCAGTCCAGCTGGGGCCTTTGAGCAGTTCTTC,CASSPAGAFEQFF
TRBJ2-5,TRBV15,-,-,TGTGCCACCGTCTTAGGGGCGGTGGGCCCACAGTACTTC,CATVLGAVGPQYF
TRBJ2-7,TRBV6-2/TRBV6-3,few,-,TGTGCCAGCAGTTACTCGCGGGATAGGAGCTCCTACGAGCAGTACTTC,CASSYSRDRSSYEQYF
TRBJ1-1,TRBV5-5,once,TRBD1,TGTGCCAGCAGCGGATGGACAGGGGGTAAGGCTGAAGCTTTCTTT,CASSGWTGGKAEAFF
TRBJ2-7,TRBV20-1,-,TRBD2,TGCAGTGCTAGGGCTAGCGGGGGGCTTACCTACGAGCAGTACTTC,CSARASGGLTYEQYF